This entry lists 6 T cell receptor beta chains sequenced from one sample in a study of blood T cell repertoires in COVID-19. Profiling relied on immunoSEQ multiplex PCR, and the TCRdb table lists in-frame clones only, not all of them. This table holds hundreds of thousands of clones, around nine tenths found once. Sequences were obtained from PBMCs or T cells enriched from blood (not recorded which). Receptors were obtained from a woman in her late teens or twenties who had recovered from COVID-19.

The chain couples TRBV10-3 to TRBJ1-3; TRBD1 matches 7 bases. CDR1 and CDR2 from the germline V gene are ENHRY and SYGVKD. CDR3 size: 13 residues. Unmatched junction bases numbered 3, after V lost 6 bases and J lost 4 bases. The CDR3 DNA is TGTGCCATCAGGACAGGGCCAGGAAACACCATATATTTT. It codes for CAIRTGPGNTIYF.

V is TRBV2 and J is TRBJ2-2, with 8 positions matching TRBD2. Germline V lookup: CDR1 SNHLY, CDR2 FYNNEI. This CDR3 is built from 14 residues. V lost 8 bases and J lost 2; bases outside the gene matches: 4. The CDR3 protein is CASGGTRNTGELFF. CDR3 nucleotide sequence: TGTGCCAGCGGGGGGACTAGAAACACCGGGGAGCTGTTTTTT.

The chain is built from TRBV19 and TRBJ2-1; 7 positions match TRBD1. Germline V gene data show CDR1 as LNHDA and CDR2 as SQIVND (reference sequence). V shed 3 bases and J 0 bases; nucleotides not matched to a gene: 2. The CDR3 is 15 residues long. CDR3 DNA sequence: TGTGCCAGTAGTATGGGACAGCGCTCCTACAATGAGCAGTTCTTC. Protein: CASSMGQRSYNEQFF.

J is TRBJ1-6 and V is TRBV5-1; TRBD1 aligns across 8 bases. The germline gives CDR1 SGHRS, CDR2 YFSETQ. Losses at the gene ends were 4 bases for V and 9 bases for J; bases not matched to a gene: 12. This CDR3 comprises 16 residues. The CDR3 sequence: CASSGGQGSAGSPLHF. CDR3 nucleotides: TGCGCCAGCAGCGGAGGACAGGGATCAGCGGGTTCACCCCTCCACTTT.

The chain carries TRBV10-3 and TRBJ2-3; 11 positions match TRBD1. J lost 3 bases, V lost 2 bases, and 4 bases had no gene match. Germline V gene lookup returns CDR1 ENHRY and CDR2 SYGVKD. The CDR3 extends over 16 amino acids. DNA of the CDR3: TGTGCCATCAGTGAGGCGGACAGGGGGCGAACAGATACGCAGTATTTT. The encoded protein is CAISEADRGRTDTQYF.

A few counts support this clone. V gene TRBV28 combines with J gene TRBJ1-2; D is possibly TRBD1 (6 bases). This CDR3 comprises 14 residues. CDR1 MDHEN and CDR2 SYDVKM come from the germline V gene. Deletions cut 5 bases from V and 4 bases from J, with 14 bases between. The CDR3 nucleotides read TGTGCCAGCAGTCCATTGACAGGCTCCTATGGCTACACCTTC. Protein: CASSPLTGSYGYTF.